The present entry profiles one T cell receptor beta chain with its context. Its antigen is undetermined. The entry originates in a study of T cell responses to AZD1222 COVID-19 vaccine. The CDR3 loop spans 15 amino acids. V was shortened by 5 bases and J by 0 bases, with 11 bases between the two germline ends. Germline loops: CDR1 MNHEY, CDR2 SVGEGT. Profiled with immunoSEQ multiplex PCR; TCRdb holds only in-frame clones, not every one. The sample shows 150,000 to 190,000 clones, 87% of them seen only once. Study results and limitations: The donors showed a predominance of white British ancestry and of females, with possible underestimation of clonal diversity.

The sequences come from peripheral blood, collected 28 days after the second AZD1222 dose. This clonotype originated in an adult who received the AZD1222 COVID-19 vaccine. V is TRBV6-2 or TRBV6-3 and J is TRBJ2-1; D assignment may be TRBD1 or TRBD2 (5 bases each). The CDR3 DNA reads TGTGCCAGCAGTCGGGACCGGTCCTCCTACAATGAGCAGTTCTTC. This gives the protein CASSRDRSSYNEQFF.